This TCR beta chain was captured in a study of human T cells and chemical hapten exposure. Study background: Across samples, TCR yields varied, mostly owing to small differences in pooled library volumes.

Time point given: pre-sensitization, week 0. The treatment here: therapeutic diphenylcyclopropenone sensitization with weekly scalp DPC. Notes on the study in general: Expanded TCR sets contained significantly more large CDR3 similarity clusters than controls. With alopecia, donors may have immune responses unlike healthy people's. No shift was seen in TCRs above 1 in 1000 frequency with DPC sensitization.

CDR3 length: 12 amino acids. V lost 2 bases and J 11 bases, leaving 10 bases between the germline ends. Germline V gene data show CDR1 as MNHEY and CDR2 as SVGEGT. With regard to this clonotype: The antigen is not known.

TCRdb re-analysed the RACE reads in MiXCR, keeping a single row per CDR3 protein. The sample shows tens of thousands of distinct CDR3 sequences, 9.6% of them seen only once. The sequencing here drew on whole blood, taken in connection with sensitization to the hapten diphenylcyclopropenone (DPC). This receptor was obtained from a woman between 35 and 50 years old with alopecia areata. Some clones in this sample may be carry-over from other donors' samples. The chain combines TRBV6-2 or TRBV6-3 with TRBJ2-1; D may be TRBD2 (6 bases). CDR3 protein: CASSYPGSKQFF. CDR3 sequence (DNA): TGTGCCAGCAGTTACCCCGGGAGCAAGCAGTTCTTC.